Shown below are 24 T cell receptor beta chains from a single sample sequenced in a study of PD-1 blockade in classical Hodgkin lymphoma. There was relapse after autologous stem cell transplantation in every patient, and there was variation in brentuximab vedotin exposure. Clones were sequenced by immunoSEQ multiplex PCR, and TCRdb holds only the in-frame ones, with some missing. Among about 100,000 clones, about 89% were seen once, and the ten largest hold under 8.5%. This sample comprised peripheral blood mononuclear cells (PBMCs), obtained before the second cycle of nivolumab. These TCRs come from a human donor with classical Hodgkin lymphoma.

The V and J genes are TRBV7-2 and TRBJ2-3; tentative D call: TRBD1 (5 bases). The germline CDR1 and CDR2 sequences are SGHTA and FQGNSA. The CDR3 runs to 16 residues. V was shortened by 3 bases and J by 2 bases, with 15 bases between the two germline ends. CDR3 residues: CASSFQGWFPTDTQYF. As DNA, the CDR3 is TGTGCCAGCAGCTTTCAGGGTTGGTTCCCCACAGATACGCAGTATTTT.

The V gene is TRBV7-2, the J gene TRBJ2-1; D possibly corresponds to TRBD1 (5 bases). This CDR3 is built from 16 residues. From germline, CDR1 is SGHTA and CDR2 FQGNSA. V was trimmed by 2 bases and J by 8 bases, leaving 19 bases between them. This CDR3 reads CASSLFRGRVMDEQFF. Here the CDR3 DNA reads TGTGCCAGCAGCTTATTTAGGGGAAGGGTAATGGATGAGCAGTTCTTC.

The rearrangement uses TRBV7-2 and TRBJ2-4, with D unclear. The germline V and J ends were trimmed by 5 bases and 7 bases, with 15 bases remaining between them. From germline, CDR1 is SGHTA and CDR2 FQGNSA. The CDR3 is 14 residues long. The CDR3 DNA reads TGTGCCAGCAGCCTGCCGGTGGAATTGAACATTCAGTACTTC. Protein: CASSLPVELNIQYF.

The J gene is TRBJ2-3, the V gene TRBV5-4; 7 nucleotides align to TRBD2. The CDR3 spans 16 residues. CDR1 is SGHNT and CDR2 is YYREEE in the germline V gene (reference sequence). Trimming removed 4 bases from V and 0 bases from J; junction bases left unmatched: 8. This chain's CDR3 is CASSQTSQGSTDTQYF. For the CDR3, the DNA is TGTGCCAGCAGCCAGACTAGCCAGGGAAGCACAGATACGCAGTATTTT.

This sequence joins TRBV4-1 and TRBJ2-5; D is perhaps TRBD2 (6 bases). The germline gives CDR1 MGHRA, CDR2 YSYEKL. CDR3 length: 13 amino acids. With 1 base removed from V and 7 bases from J, the gap between germline ends came to 10 bases. The DNA of the CDR3 is TGCGCCAGCAGCCAAGGACTAGATGGGACCCAGTACTTC. Amino acids: CASSQGLDGTQYF.

The chain couples TRBV30 to TRBJ1-6, with D hard to call. This CDR3 spans 13 amino acids. CDR1 is GTSNPN and CDR2 is SVGIG in the germline V gene (reference sequence). V lost 5 bases, J lost 7 bases, and 12 bases lay in between. CDR3 in amino acids: CAWSTTTNSPLHF. In DNA, the CDR3 is TGTGCCTGGTCGACAACTACAAATTCACCCCTCCACTTT.

The CDR3 region has the DNA TGTGCCAGCACCGTACAAGAGACCCAGTACTTC. Translation gives CASTVQETQYF. The rearrangement uses TRBV6-5 and TRBJ2-5; the D is unclear. The CDR3 runs to 11 residues. V was cut by 7 bases and J by 2 bases, with 5 bases left in between. Germline CDR1 reads MNHEY; CDR2 reads SVGAGI.

This rearrangement joins TRBV23-1 to TRBJ1-1; D is unresolved. TRBV23-1 is reported as an ORF; its role is uncertain. V gave up 5 bases and J gave up 3 bases, with 7 bases separating them. The CDR3 is 12 residues long. CDR3 DNA sequence: TGCGCCAGCAGTGAGCATTACACTGAAGCTTTCTTT. It encodes CASSEHYTEAFF.

The chain is built from TRBV6-5 and TRBJ1-5; D may be TRBD1 (6 bases). The CDR3 length is 15 residues. Looked up from germline, CDR1 is MNHEY and CDR2 is SVGAGI. Trimming shortened V by 6 bases and J by 0 bases, and 12 bases separated the two germline ends. CDR3 nucleotide sequence: TGTGCCAGCAGGAGGGGGGGTTATAGCAATCAGCCCCAGCATTTT. Translation: CASRRGGYSNQPQHF.

This clone was seen just once. In nucleotides, the CDR3 is TGTGCCAGCAGCAGCACAGGGAATAGCAATCAGCCCCAGCATTTT. It yields the protein CASSSTGNSNQPQHF. The chain is built from TRBV7-9 and TRBJ1-5; maybe TRBD1 (6 bases). This CDR3 has 15 residues. V was clipped by 5 bases and J by 0 bases, with 11 bases between them. The germline CDR1 and CDR2 sequences are SEHNR and FQNEAQ (reference sequence).

V gene TRBV4-3 combines with J gene TRBJ1-2, with D unresolved. V lost 0 bases, J lost 6 bases, and 11 bases lay in between. This CDR3 comprises 14 residues. Germline V gene data show CDR1 as LGHNA and CDR2 as YSLEER. CDR3 in amino acids: CASSQDYQTHGYTF. The CDR3 region has the DNA TGCGCCAGCAGCCAAGATTACCAGACTCATGGCTACACCTTC.

The chain joins TRBV19 to TRBJ1-2, with TRBD1 matching over 11 bases. This CDR3 contains 12 residues. The ends lost 8 bases at V and 8 bases at J; junction bases unmatched: 4. Germline V gives CDR1 LNHDA, CDR2 SQIVND (reference sequence). The CDR3 loop is CASGQGASGYTF. For the CDR3, the DNA is TGTGCCAGTGGACAGGGGGCTTCAGGCTACACCTTC.

The J gene is TRBJ1-2, the V gene TRBV2; D perhaps matches TRBD1 (6 bases). Germline-derived CDR1 and CDR2 are SNHLY and FYNNEI. Trimming removed 6 bases at V and 14 bases at J, with 19 bases between. This CDR3 region has 12 residues. The CDR3 is CASRQEQGPGTF. DNA for the CDR3: TGTGCCAGCAGGCAAGAGCAGGGGCCAGGTACCTTC.

V and J are TRBV11-3 and TRBJ2-2, with unresolved D. Germline V gene data show CDR1 as SGHNT and CDR2 as YENEEA. This CDR3 is built from 15 residues. The V and J ends lost 0 bases and 0 bases respectively, with 5 bases between them. DNA for the CDR3: TGTGCCAGCAGCTTAGATGGACCGAACACCGGGGAGCTGTTTTTT. This sequence encodes CASSLDGPNTGELFF.

V is TRBV4-1 and J is TRBJ2-1; 11 nucleotides agree with TRBD2. The trim removed 0 bases at V and 6 bases at J, leaving 10 bases unmatched. CDR3 length equals 18 residues. The V gene's germline CDR1 is MGHRA and CDR2 YSYEKL. DNA of the CDR3: TGCGCCAGCAGCCAAGATCCCCTACTAGCGGGGGACCTCAATGAGCAGTTCTTC. It codes for CASSQDPLLAGDLNEQFF.

The chain links TRBV4-1 to TRBJ2-7; 7 bases are shared with TRBD1. Germline V gene lookup returns CDR1 MGHRA and CDR2 YSYEKL. The J segment lost 6 bases and the V segment lost 2 bases, leaving 16 bases of the junction unmatched. This CDR3 comprises 17 residues. The CDR3: CASSQRPPGQPYSEQYF. The CDR3 DNA reads as TGCGCCAGCAGCCAACGTCCGCCGGGACAGCCCTATAGCGAGCAGTACTTC.

The V gene is TRBV7-2, the J gene TRBJ2-7, with D possibly TRBD1 on 6 matching bases. V was shortened by 3 bases and J by 1 base, with 10 bases between the two germline ends. This CDR3 region has 14 residues. Germline assignment: CDR1 SGHTA and CDR2 FQGNSA. This chain's CDR3 is CASSFDRKSYEQYF. CDR3 in DNA: TGTGCCAGCAGCTTCGACAGGAAGTCCTACGAGCAGTACTTC. The variable domain in full, completed from reference TRBV7-2 and TRBJ2-7, reads GAGVSQSPSNKVTEKGKDVELRCDPISGHTALYWYRQSLGQGLEFLIYFQGNSAPDKSGLPSDRFSAERTGGSVSTLTIQRTQQEDSAVYLCASSFDRKSYEQYFGPGTRLTVT.

The rearrangement uses TRBV5-1 and TRBJ1-2; 9 bases are shared with TRBD1. The CDR3 length is 17 residues. In germline, CDR1 is SGHRS, CDR2 YFSETQ. The J segment lost 2 bases and the V segment lost 4 bases, leaving 12 bases of the junction unmatched. The CDR3 DNA is TGCGCCAGCAGCCTGGGGATCCTCGGACAGGGGAACTATGGCTACACCTTC. This sequence encodes CASSLGILGQGNYGYTF.

The chain combines TRBV6-5 with TRBJ1-5; no reliable D call. The V and J ends lost 0 bases and 5 bases respectively, with 8 bases between them. The CDR3 extends over 14 amino acids. Germline V gene sequence: CDR1 MNHEY, CDR2 SVGAGI. The CDR3 nucleotides are TGTGCCAGCAGTTACTCCCGGACTCATCAGCCCCAGCATTTT. It encodes CASSYSRTHQPQHF.

The chain employs TRBV9 and TRBJ1-2, with a possible D match to TRBD1 (5 bases). From germline, CDR1 is SGDLS and CDR2 YYNGEE. CDR3 length equals 14 residues. Trimming pared 4 bases from V and 7 bases from J, leaving 17 bases between. The CDR3 reads CASSPGRQGLGYTF. As DNA, the CDR3 is TGTGCCAGCAGCCCTGGGAGGCAGGGCCTTGGCTACACCTTC.

The chain has TRBV5-1 and TRBJ2-7; 15 positions match TRBD2. Looked up from germline, CDR1 is SGHRS and CDR2 is YFSETQ. V lost 4 bases to trimming and J lost 1 base; unmatched junction nucleotides: 6. This CDR3 has 17 amino acids. CDR3 loop: CASSIGTSGGLSYEQYF. The DNA for the CDR3 is TGCGCCAGCAGCATAGGGACTAGCGGGGGGCTTTCCTACGAGCAGTACTTC.

The rearrangement links TRBV5-6 to TRBJ2-1, with 12 bases that match TRBD2. V shed 0 bases, J shed 2 bases, and the junction held 3 bases outside the gene matches. The CDR3 runs to 17 residues. Germline V gives CDR1 SGHDT, CDR2 YYEEEE. CDR3 protein: CASSLGTSGDTYNEQFF. The DNA of the CDR3 is TGTGCCAGCAGCTTGGGGACTAGCGGGGACACCTACAATGAGCAGTTCTTC.

This clone has only a few counts. V usage is TRBV4-2 and J usage is TRBJ1-5; 10 nucleotides agree with TRBD1. V lost 2 bases to trimming and J lost 5 bases; unmatched junction nucleotides: 6. Germline V gene sequence: CDR1 LGHNA, CDR2 YNFKEQ. The CDR3 extends over 16 amino acids. DNA for the CDR3: TGTGCCAGCAGCCAACAAGGGACAGGGGTACATCAGCCCCAGCATTTT. Residues: CASSQQGTGVHQPQHF.

This clone has just a few counts. J is TRBJ1-5 and V is TRBV10-3; D is uncertain. Trimming stripped 5 bases from V and 9 bases from J, with 17 bases between. CDR1 ENHRY and CDR2 SYGVKD come from the germline V gene. The CDR3 is made up of 14 amino acids. DNA for the CDR3: TGTGCCATCAGTAATAACCGGGTGGCCCGGCCCCAGCATTTT. This gives the protein CAISNNRVARPQHF.